This TCR beta chain was observed in a study of beta chain features in type 1 diabetes. Isolated RNA was reverse transcribed in full, so expressed TCRB transcripts were sequenced. Libraries were prepared by immunoSEQ multiplex PCR; TCRdb keeps only in-frame clonotypes and omits some of them. The sample yields approximately 150,000 clones, around 8.8% seen once. The study's findings and limits: Moderately but significantly shorter TCRB CDR3s were found in Type 1 diabetes patients in all four CD4+ subsets.

Purity exceeding 98% was reached by all sorted populations. This clone was detected only a few times. Its specificity is unknown. Germline CDR1 reads MNHEY; CDR2 reads SMNVEV (reference sequence). The CDR3 sequence is 15 residues long. The V end lost 2 bases, the J end lost 1 base, and 12 bases lay between the germline ends. The TCR sequence derives from a man aged 30-40 years with type 1 diabetes. V is TRBV27 and J is TRBJ2-7; D possibly corresponds to TRBD2 (5 bases). The source material was central memory CD4+ T cells from blood. The CDR3 nucleotides are TGTGCCAGCAGTTTAGAGGGCGGACGGTCCTACGAGCAGTACTTC. Its translation is CASSLEGGRSYEQYF.